The clone carrying this T cell receptor (beta chain) was picked up many times. Its antigen is still unknown. This record belongs to a study of T-cell reconstitution after alpha-beta-depleted transplantation in children. The study, taken as a whole, reports: There were some patients whose high TCRbeta diversity at day 60 came from surviving recipient T cells and thymic progenitors. Among T cells one year after transplant, newly produced cells accounted for most counts and diversity. Several hundred rapidly expanded clones from non-depleted graft cells reportedly supplied alpha-beta T cells about two months post-transplant.

Preparation of the TCRbeta library was carried out with unique molecular identifiers. MiXCR, applied by TCRdb to the PCR reads, yields one record per CDR3 protein. Of some 70,000 distinct CDR3 sequences listed, roughly 5% are singletons. Germline V gives CDR1 MNHEY, CDR2 SMNVEV (reference sequence). Unmatched junction bases numbered 3, after V lost 6 bases and J lost 3 bases. The CDR3 contains 15 residues. The V call is TRBV27, the J call TRBJ2-1, with 12 bases identical to TRBD2. The sequencing used PBMCs, mostly from graft donor cells, collected 180 days after TCRalphabeta/CD19-depleted stem cell transplant. The TCR originated in a boy younger than two who had a stem cell transplant for acute myeloid leukemia, so the T cells may come from the graft donor. CDR3 nucleotides: TGTGCCAGCAGCTCGGGACTAGCGGGCTACAATGAGCAGTTCTTC. This encodes CASSSGLAGYNEQFF.